A selection of T cell receptor beta chains follows, all from one sample in a study of T cell responses to AZD1222 COVID-19 vaccine. TCRdb keeps only in-frame clones here, not all; method: immunoSEQ multiplex PCR. There are 90,000 to 150,000 clones in the sample; 75% to 90% occur only once, and roughly 2.7% lies in the top ten. Sequencing used peripheral blood, obtained 28 days after the second AZD1222 dose. Receptors originate from an adult who received the AZD1222 COVID-19 vaccine. The CDR3 runs from the conserved cysteine through the conserved F or W. A D gene is named only where the DNA matches it firmly. Some rows have no size entry. The others give once, few or many, or a class for an expanded clone.

>TRBV19|NA|TRBJ2-3|NA
CASSIRGQRTDTQYF
TGTGCCAGTAGTATACGGGGCCAACGCACAGATACGCAGTATTTT
>TRBV7-8|NA|TRBJ1-6|NA
CASSLGGSSYNSPLHF
TGTGCCAGCAGCTTGGGGGGGAGCTCCTATAATTCACCCCTCCACTTT
>TRBV3-1/TRBV3-2|NA|TRBJ2-5|NA
CASSLAQGGETQYF
TGTGCCAGCAGCCTCGCTCAGGGGGGAGAGACCCAGTACTTC
>TRBV6-5|NA|TRBJ1-3|NA
CASRSYGSGNTIYF
TGTGCCAGCAGGTCGTATGGGTCTGGAAACACCATATATTTT
>TRBV24-1|NA|TRBJ2-3|NA
CATSDLQQGRTDTQYF
TGTGCCACCAGTGATTTGCAACAGGGTAGAACAGATACGCAGTATTTT
>TRBV27|NA|TRBJ1-5|NA
CASRTGNQPQHF
TGTGCCAGCAGAACGGGCAATCAGCCCCAGCATTTT
>TRBV5-5|TRBD1|TRBJ1-1|few
CASFTGAGGTEAFF
TGTGCCAGCTTTACGGGAGCAGGGGGAACTGAAGCTTTCTTT
>TRBV28|NA|TRBJ1-5|NA
CASTRPLIGQPQHF
TGTGCCAGCACCCGCCCCCTTATAGGGCAGCCCCAGCATTTT
>TRBV6-2/TRBV6-3|NA|TRBJ2-2|NA
CASSYPLNTGELFF
TGTGCCAGCAGTTACCCCCTTAACACCGGGGAGCTGTTTTTT
>TRBV19|TRBD1|TRBJ1-6|NA
CASKEIGQGVNSPLHF
TGTGCCAGTAAAGAAATTGGACAGGGTGTGAATTCACCCCTCCACTTT
>TRBV7-2|NA|TRBJ1-2|NA
CASSREQGIGYTF
TGTGCCAGCAGCCGGGAACAGGGTATCGGCTACACCTTC
>TRBV7-9|NA|TRBJ1-3|NA
CATSSWAGNTIYF
TGTGCCACTAGTAGTTGGGCTGGAAACACCATATATTTT
>TRBV15|NA|TRBJ1-2|NA
CATSRDRGSGGYTF
TGTGCCACCAGCAGAGACCGGGGGTCAGGGGGCTACACCTTC
>TRBV27|NA|TRBJ2-5|NA
CASSTRGNQETQYF
TGTGCCAGCAGCACTAGGGGAAATCAAGAGACCCAGTACTTC
>TRBV6-4|TRBD1|TRBJ2-4|NA
CAGKGTGGRAKNIQYF
TGTGCCGGGAAAGGGACAGGGGGGCGGGCCAAAAACATTCAGTACTTC
>TRBV7-2|NA|TRBJ2-7|once
CASAPRPGRNYEQYF
TGTGCCAGCGCCCCCCGACCGGGACGGAACTACGAGCAGTACTTC
>TRBV9|TRBD2|TRBJ2-7|NA
CASSPGGPYYEQYF
TGTGCCAGCAGCCCGGGAGGGCCTTACTACGAGCAGTACTTC
>TRBV7-2|NA|TRBJ2-7|NA
CASSSPGGWQYF
TGTGCCAGCAGCTCCCCGGGGGGCTGGCAGTACTTC
>TRBV28|NA|TRBJ2-7|NA
CASRSDSLVQYF
TGTGCCAGCAGGAGCGACAGCCTCGTGCAGTACTTC
>TRBV30|NA|TRBJ1-3|NA
CAWSGGITSGNTIYF
TGTGCCTGGAGTGGAGGGATCACCTCTGGAAACACCATATATTTT
>TRBV27|NA|TRBJ1-6|NA
CASSFGDSPLHF
TGTGCCAGCAGTTTCGGGGACTCACCCCTCCACTTT
>TRBV5-1|TRBD1|TRBJ2-1|few
CASSRGGDRGSYNEQFF
TGCGCCAGCAGCCGAGGAGGTGACAGGGGCTCCTACAATGAGCAGTTCTTC
>TRBV11-2|NA|TRBJ1-1|NA
CASSLGSNTEAFF
TGTGCCAGCAGCTTAGGGTCAAACACTGAAGCTTTCTTT
>TRBV6-5|TRBD1|TRBJ1-4|NA
CASSQRQGRLFF
TGTGCCAGCAGCCAACGACAGGGAAGACTGTTTTTT
>TRBV19|NA|TRBJ1-1|NA
CASWGRRGTTEAFF
TGTGCCAGTTGGGGGAGGAGGGGGACCACTGAAGCTTTCTTT
>TRBV7-9|NA|TRBJ1-3|NA
CASTTWGGSSGNTIYF
TGTGCCAGCACCACGTGGGGGGGCTCCTCTGGAAACACCATATATTTT
>TRBV16|NA|TRBJ1-6|NA
CASSFSSYNSPLHF
TGTGCCAGCAGCTTCAGCTCCTATAATTCACCCCTCCACTTT
>TRBV7-9|NA|TRBJ2-3|NA
CASSPAAGQRPDTQYF
TGTGCCAGCAGCCCAGCCGCGGGACAGAGGCCAGATACGCAGTATTTT
>TRBV5-1|NA|TRBJ2-1|NA
CASSLDGDTSFEQFF
TGCGCCAGCAGCTTGGATGGGGACACCTCCTTCGAGCAGTTCTTC
>TRBV7-2|NA|TRBJ1-2|NA
CASSLAAVVYGYTF
TGTGCCAGCAGCTTAGCAGCGGTAGTCTATGGCTACACCTTC
>TRBV9|NA|TRBJ2-2|NA
CASSLTPNSNTGELFF
TGTGCCAGCAGCCTCACTCCCAATTCGAACACCGGGGAGCTGTTTTTT
>TRBV11-2|NA|TRBJ1-3|few
CASSLSGATGNTIYF
TGTGCCAGCAGCCTTTCCGGGGCCACTGGAAACACCATATATTTT
>TRBV7-6|NA|TRBJ2-2|NA
CASSLALRGGENTGELFF
TGTGCCAGCAGCTTAGCGCTAAGGGGCGGGGAGAACACCGGGGAGCTGTTTTTT
>TRBV7-2|NA|TRBJ1-4|NA
CASSLGLGVSEKLFF
TGTGCCAGCAGCTTAGGATTAGGGGTGTCGGAAAAACTGTTTTTT
>TRBV6-5|TRBD1|TRBJ1-6|NA
CASMGQGVSPLHF
TGTGCCAGCATGGGACAGGGGGTTTCACCCCTCCACTTT
>TRBV10-3|TRBD1|TRBJ1-2|once
CAISDAQGQGYGYTF
TGTGCCATCAGTGACGCCCAGGGACAGGGCTATGGCTACACCTTC